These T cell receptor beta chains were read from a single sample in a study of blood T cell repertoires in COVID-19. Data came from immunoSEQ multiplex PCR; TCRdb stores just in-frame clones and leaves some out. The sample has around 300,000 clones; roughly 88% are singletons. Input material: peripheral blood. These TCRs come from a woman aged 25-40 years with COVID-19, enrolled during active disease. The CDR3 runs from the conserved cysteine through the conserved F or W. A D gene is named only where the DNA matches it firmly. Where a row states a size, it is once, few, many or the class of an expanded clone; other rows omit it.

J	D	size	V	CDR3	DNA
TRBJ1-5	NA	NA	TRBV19	CASSISGAASNQPQHF	TGTGCCAGTAGTATAAGTGGGGCGGCAAGCAATCAGCCCCAGCATTTT
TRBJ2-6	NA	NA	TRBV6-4	CASSAGVGANVLTF	TGTGCCAGCAGTGCGGGAGTTGGGGCCAACGTCCTGACTTTC
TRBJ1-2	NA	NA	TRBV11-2	CASSLTPRDNNYGYTF	TGTGCCAGCAGCTTAACCCCCCGGGACAATAACTATGGCTACACCTTC
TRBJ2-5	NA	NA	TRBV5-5	CASSSQGVETQYF	TGTGCCAGCAGCTCACAGGGCGTGGAGACCCAGTACTTC
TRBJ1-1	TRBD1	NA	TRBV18	CASSPPGTVNTEAFF	TGTGCCAGCTCACCACCGGGGACAGTGAACACTGAAGCTTTCTTT
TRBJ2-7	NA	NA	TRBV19	CASSIGSSYVEQYF	TGTGCCAGTAGTATAGGAAGTTCCTACGTGGAGCAGTACTTC
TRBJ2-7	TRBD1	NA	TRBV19	CASSSGQGGSYEQYF	TGTGCCAGTAGTAGTGGACAGGGAGGTTCCTACGAGCAGTACTTC
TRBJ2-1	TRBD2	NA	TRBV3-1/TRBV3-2	CASSSSGTVNEQFF	TGTGCCAGCAGCTCTAGCGGGACCGTCAATGAGCAGTTCTTC
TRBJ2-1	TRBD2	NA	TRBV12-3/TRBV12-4	CASGRELGEQFF	TGTGCCAGCGGGCGGGAGTTAGGTGAGCAGTTCTTC
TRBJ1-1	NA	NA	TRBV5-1	CASSLVQDTEAFF	TGCGCCAGCAGCTTGGTACAGGACACTGAAGCTTTCTTT
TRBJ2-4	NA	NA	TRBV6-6	CASRLSNGGNGYIQYF	TGTGCCAGCAGACTATCTAATGGAGGGAATGGATACATTCAGTACTTC
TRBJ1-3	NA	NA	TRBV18	CASSPEGHVNSGNTIYF	TGTGCCAGCTCACCAGAGGGACACGTGAACTCTGGAAACACCATATATTTT
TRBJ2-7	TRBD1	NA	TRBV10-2	CASRPDRFDEQYF	TGCGCCAGCAGACCGGACAGGTTCGACGAGCAGTACTTC
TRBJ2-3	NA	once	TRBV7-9	CASSWARLGSDTQYF	TGTGCCAGCAGCTGGGCTAGACTAGGCTCAGATACGCAGTATTTT
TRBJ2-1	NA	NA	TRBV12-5	CASGLVLKGEFPTNNEQFF	TGTGCTAGTGGTTTGGTTCTTAAAGGGGAATTCCCAACCAACAATGAGCAGTTCTTC
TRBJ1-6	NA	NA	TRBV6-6	CASSPNTGSYNSPLHF	TGTGCCAGCAGTCCAAATACGGGGTCCTATAATTCACCCCTCCACTTT
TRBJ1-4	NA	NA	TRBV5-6	CASSLGLRGFNEKLFF	TGTGCCAGCAGCTTGGGGTTAAGGGGATTTAATGAAAAACTGTTTTTT
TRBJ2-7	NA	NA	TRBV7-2	CASSFGASGSGEQYF	TGTGCCAGCAGTTTTGGGGCCAGCGGGTCTGGGGAGCAGTACTTC
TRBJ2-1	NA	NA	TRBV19	CASRGGVPSYNEQFF	TGTGCCAGTAGGGGGGGAGTTCCCTCCTACAATGAGCAGTTCTTC
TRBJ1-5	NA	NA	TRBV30	CAWSDRGNQPQHF	TGTGCCTGGAGTGACAGAGGCAATCAGCCCCAGCATTTT
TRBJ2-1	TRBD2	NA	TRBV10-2	CASSENGAGGGEQFF	TGCGCCAGCAGTGAAAACGGGGCGGGGGGTGGTGAGCAGTTCTTC
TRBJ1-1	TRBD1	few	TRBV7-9	CASSLDRGPAEAFF	TGTGCCAGCAGCTTAGACAGGGGGCCTGCTGAAGCTTTCTTT
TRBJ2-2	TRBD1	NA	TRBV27	CASSLELARGQGGELFF	TGTGCCAGCAGTTTGGAGTTGGCCAGGGGGCAGGGCGGGGAGCTGTTTTTT
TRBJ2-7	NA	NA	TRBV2	CASREGYSYEQYF	TGTGCCAGCAGAGAGGGATATTCCTACGAGCAGTACTTC
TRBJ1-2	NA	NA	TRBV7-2	CASSLVWKTYGYTF	TGTGCCAGCAGCTTAGTATGGAAGACTTATGGCTACACCTTC
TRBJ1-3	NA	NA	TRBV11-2	CASSQTGGNTIYF	TGTGCCAGCAGCCAGACGGGGGGAAACACCATATATTTT
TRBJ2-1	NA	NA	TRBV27	CASSLWVDGGASSYNEQFF	TGTGCCAGCAGTTTATGGGTCGACGGGGGAGCGAGCTCCTACAATGAGCAGTTCTTC